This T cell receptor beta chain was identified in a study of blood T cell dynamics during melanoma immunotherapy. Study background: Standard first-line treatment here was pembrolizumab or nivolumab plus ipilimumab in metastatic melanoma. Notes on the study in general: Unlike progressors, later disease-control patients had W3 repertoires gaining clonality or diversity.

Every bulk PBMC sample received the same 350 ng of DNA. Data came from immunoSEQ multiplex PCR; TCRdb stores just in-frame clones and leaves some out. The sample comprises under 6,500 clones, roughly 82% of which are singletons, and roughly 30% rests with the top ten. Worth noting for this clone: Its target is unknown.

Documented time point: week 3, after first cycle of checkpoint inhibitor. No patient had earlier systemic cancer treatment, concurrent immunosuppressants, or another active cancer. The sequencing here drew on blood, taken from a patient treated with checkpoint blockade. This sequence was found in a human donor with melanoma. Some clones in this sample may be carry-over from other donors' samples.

The CDR3 sequence is CASSPREDGGYTF. In DNA form, the CDR3 reads TGTGCCAGCTCACCAAGAGAAGATGGGGGCTACACCTTC. The rearrangement uses TRBV18 and TRBJ1-2; D gene uncertain. This CDR3 is 13 amino acids long. The germline gives CDR1 KGHSH, CDR2 LQKENI. V was clipped by 2 bases and J by 8 bases, with 12 bases between them.